The 4 T cell receptor beta chains listed next were all sequenced from one sample in a study of spatial heterogeneity in lung cancer. Time point of the sample: sample taken at primary tumor resection. Using its own MiXCR run on the 5' RACE reads, TCRdb lists one record per CDR3 protein. Here the sample spans approximately 40,000 distinct CDR3 sequences, under 7.5% being singletons. The specimen comprised PBMCs, sampled at surgery. The receptor set was obtained from a female donor with early-stage non-small cell lung cancer.

This clonotype occurred many times. The chain joins TRBV25-1 to TRBJ2-7; D gene uncertain. The CDR3 sequence is 12 residues long. Germline CDR1 reads MGHDK; CDR2 reads SYGVNS. Trimming took 5 bases from V and 6 from J, leaving 11 bases between them. The CDR3 spells CASSLSFGEQYF. DNA for the CDR3: TGTGCCAGCAGTTTAAGTTTTGGCGAGCAGTACTTC.

This clonotype was counted many times. CDR3 coding DNA: TGTGCCAGCACCCTCCTAGCGGGAGGGGGGGAGCTGTTTTTT. This gives the protein CASTLLAGGGELFF. V is TRBV7-9 and J is TRBJ2-2; the match to TRBD2 covers 12 bases. V shed 7 bases, J shed 8 bases, and the junction held 5 bases outside the gene matches. CDR3 length: 14 amino acids. The V gene's germline CDR1 is SEHNR and CDR2 FQNEAQ (reference sequence). Full variable domain (remainder filled in from reference TRBV7-9 and TRBJ2-2): DTGVSQNPRHKITKRGQNVTFRCDPISEHNRLYWYRQTLGQGPEFLTYFQNEAQLEKSRLLSDRFSAERPKGSFSTLEIQRTEQGDSAMYLCASTLLAGGGELFFGEGSRLTVL.

V gene TRBV7-6 combines with J gene TRBJ2-1; no reliable D call. The germline V gene encodes CDR1 SGHVS and CDR2 FNYEAQ. V shed 1 base and J shed 8 bases, with 3 bases lying between them. The CDR3 is made up of 11 amino acids. The CDR3, as DNA: TGTGCCAGCAGCTTAGTGGATGAGCAGTTCTTC. Translating gives CASSLVDEQFF.

This clonotype came up a few times. The chain has TRBV7-3 and TRBJ2-2, with D unresolved. Germline CDR1 is SGHTA and CDR2 is FQGTGA. V was clipped by 3 bases and J by 5 bases, with 13 bases between them. CDR3 length: 15 residues. The CDR3 DNA sequence: TGTGCCAGCAGCTTCGAGCCGGGTACGACCGGGGAGCTGTTTTTT. Residues: CASSFEPGTTGELFF.